This TCR beta chain was sequenced for a study of post-analysis software for immune sequencing data. Study-wide findings and caveats: In patients, five or six TRBV segments were more frequent than in controls, with TRBV5-6, TRBV5-1 and TRBV20-1 among them. The study found significantly lower normalized Chao1 diversity in multiple sclerosis patients than in controls.

With 4 bases removed from V and 8 bases from J, the gap between germline ends came to 20 bases. The CDR3 length is 15 residues. Unique-molecular-identifier-tagged TCR beta cDNA libraries were used. TCRdb recomputed calls from the PCR reads with MiXCR, one row per CDR3 protein. This table holds 740,000 or so distinct CDR3 sequences, about 53% found once. A few counts support this clonotype. Its matching antigen is unknown. This chain connects TRBV12-3 or TRBV12-4 to TRBJ1-2; tentative D call: TRBD1 (6 bases). Sequencing was done on a sample of blood. The TCR sequence derives from a girl between 5 and 17 years old with multiple sclerosis. The CDR3 nucleotides are TGTGCCAGCAGTTCCGCCCGTGACGGCAGGGGAGGCTACACCTTC. Translation: CASSSARDGRGGYTF.